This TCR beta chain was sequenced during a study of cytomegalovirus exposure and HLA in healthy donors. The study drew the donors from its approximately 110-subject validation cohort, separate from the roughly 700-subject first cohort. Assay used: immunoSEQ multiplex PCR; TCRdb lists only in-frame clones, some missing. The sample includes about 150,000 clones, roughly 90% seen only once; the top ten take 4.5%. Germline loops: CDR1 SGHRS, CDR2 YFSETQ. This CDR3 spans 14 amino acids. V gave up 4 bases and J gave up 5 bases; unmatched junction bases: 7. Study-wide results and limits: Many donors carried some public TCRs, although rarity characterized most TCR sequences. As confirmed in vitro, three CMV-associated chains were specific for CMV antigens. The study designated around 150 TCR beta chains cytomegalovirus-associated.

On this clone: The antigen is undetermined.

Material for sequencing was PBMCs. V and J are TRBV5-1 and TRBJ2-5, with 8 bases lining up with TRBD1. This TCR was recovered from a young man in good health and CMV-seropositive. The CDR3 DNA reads TGCGCCAGCAGCACCTGGACAGGGAGGGAGACCCAGTACTTC. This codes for CASSTWTGRETQYF.